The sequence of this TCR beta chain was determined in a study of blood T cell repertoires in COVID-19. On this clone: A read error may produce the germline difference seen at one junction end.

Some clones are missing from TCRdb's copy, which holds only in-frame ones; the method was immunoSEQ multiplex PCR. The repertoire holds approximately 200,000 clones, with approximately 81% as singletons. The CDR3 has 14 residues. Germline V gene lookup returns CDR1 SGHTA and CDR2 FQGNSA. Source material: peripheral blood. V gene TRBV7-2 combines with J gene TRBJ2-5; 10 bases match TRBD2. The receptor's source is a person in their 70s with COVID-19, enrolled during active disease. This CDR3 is CASNLAGGTETQYF. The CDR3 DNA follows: TGTGCCAGCAACTTAGCGGGGGGTACAGAGACCCAGTACTTC.